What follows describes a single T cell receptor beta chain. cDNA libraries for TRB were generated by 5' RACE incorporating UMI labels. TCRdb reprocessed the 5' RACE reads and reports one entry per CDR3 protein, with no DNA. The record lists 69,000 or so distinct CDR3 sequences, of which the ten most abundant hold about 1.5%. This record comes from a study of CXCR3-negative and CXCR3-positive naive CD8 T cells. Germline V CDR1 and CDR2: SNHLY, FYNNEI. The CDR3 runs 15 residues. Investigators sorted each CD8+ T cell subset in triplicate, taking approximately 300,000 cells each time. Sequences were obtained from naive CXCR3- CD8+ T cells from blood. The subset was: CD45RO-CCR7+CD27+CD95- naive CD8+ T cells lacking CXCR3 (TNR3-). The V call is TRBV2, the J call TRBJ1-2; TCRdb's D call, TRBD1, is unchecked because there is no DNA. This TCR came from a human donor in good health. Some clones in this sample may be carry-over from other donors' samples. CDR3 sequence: CASSEGSGNLYGYTF.